A single sample is the source of the 8 T cell receptor beta chains below, sequenced in a study of blood T cell repertoires in COVID-19. Sequencing was performed with immunoSEQ multiplex PCR; in TCRdb, only in-frame clones are kept and a portion is missing. The sample gives approximately 170,000 clones, roughly 83% of which show up once; around 4.3% is in the top ten. Sequencing used PBMCs or T cells enriched from blood (not recorded which). The receptors shown here come from a woman in her forties or fifties who had recovered from COVID-19.

A few counts support this clone. This rearrangement joins TRBV19 to TRBJ1-3; D is possibly TRBD1 (5 bases). Germline CDR1 LNHDA, CDR2 SQIVND (reference sequence). This CDR3 is 14 amino acids long. With 3 bases removed from V and 0 bases from J, the gap between germline ends came to 6 bases. The CDR3 coding sequence is TGTGCCAGTAGTATGGGGGGCTCTGGAAACACCATATATTTT. It is translated as CASSMGGSGNTIYF.

In this sample, this clone turned up a few times. V gene TRBV28 combines with J gene TRBJ1-3; unclear D gene. Per the germline V gene, CDR1 is MDHEN and CDR2 is SYDVKM. CDR3 length: 14 residues. Between the trimmed V and J ends, which lost 5 bases and 0 bases, there was a span of 8 bases. CDR3 sequence: CASSIAYSGNTIYF. DNA of the CDR3: TGTGCCAGCAGTATCGCGTACTCTGGAAACACCATATATTTT.

The chain is built from TRBV2 and TRBJ1-2; possibly TRBD1 for D (5 bases). V was pared by 6 bases and J by 0 bases, with 8 bases between. This CDR3 has 13 amino acids. Germline CDR1 SNHLY, CDR2 FYNNEI. CDR3 loop: CASRTDTNYGYTF. CDR3 DNA: TGTGCCAGCAGAACGGACACTAACTATGGCTACACCTTC.

The V call is TRBV9, the J call TRBJ1-2; TRBD1 matches 7 bases. Trimming took 3 bases from V and 8 from J; bases not matched to a gene: 4. Germline CDR1 and CDR2: SGDLS and YYNGEE. This CDR3 is built from 12 residues. DNA of the CDR3: TGTGCCAGCAGCGCAGACAGGGACGGCTACACCTTC. Translating gives CASSADRDGYTF.

CDR3 nucleotides: TGTGCCAGACTAGGGGGAAGCGGTTACGAGCAGTACGTC. This translates into CARLGGSGYEQYV. The rearrangement uses TRBV6-4 and TRBJ2-7, with D maybe TRBD1 (6 bases). The CDR3 runs to 13 residues. V lost 9 bases and J lost 4, with 16 bases in between. Germline V CDR1 and CDR2: MRHNA, SNTAGT.

J is TRBJ1-2 and V is TRBV25-1; 8 bases are shared with TRBD1. Germline assignment: CDR1 MGHDK and CDR2 SYGVNS. V was pared by 2 bases and J by 5 bases, with 7 bases of the junction left unmatched. This CDR3 has 15 amino acids. CDR3 nucleotides: TGTGCCAGCAGTGAAACCCAGGGGGCGCCGTATGGCTACACCTTC. Its translation is CASSETQGAPYGYTF.

The genes are TRBV24-1 and TRBJ1-1, with D possibly TRBD1 on 6 matching bases. V lost 4 bases to trimming and J lost 1 base, with 15 bases between them. Germline V gene lookup returns CDR1 KGHDR and CDR2 SFDVKD. This CDR3 has 16 residues. The CDR3 DNA sequence: TGTGCCACCAGTGACAGGACAGCTGGTACGAACACTGAAGCTTTCTTT. It specifies CATSDRTAGTNTEAFF.

Only a few counts were recorded for this clone. The chain couples TRBV5-4 to TRBJ2-2; 7 nucleotides align to TRBD1. The trim removed 4 bases at V and 6 bases at J, leaving 12 bases unmatched. CDR1 is SGHNT and CDR2 is YYREEE in the germline V gene (reference sequence). The length of the CDR3 is 16 residues. DNA of the CDR3: TGTGCCAGCAGCCCCGAGACAGGGAGAAATCCCGGGGAGCTGTTTTTT. Residues: CASSPETGRNPGELFF.